The T cell receptor beta chain described here comes from a study of blood T cells in healthy people across ages. Per germline, CDR1 LNHNV and CDR2 YYDKDF (reference sequence). The V gene end was trimmed by 4 bases and the J gene end by 8 bases; junction bases not matched to a gene: 7. The CDR3 has 13 residues. Combining a sample-barcoded 5' primer with a J-beta primer mix, a second PCR ran for roughly 6 to 12 cycles. Carrying 12 random nucleotides, a template-switch adaptor labeled each individual cDNA molecule. A single record per CDR3 protein comes from TCRdb applying MiXCR to the 5' RACE reads. Of about a million distinct CDR3 sequences in the sample, roughly half were seen once. This clonotype was seen a few times.

Sequenced input: blood. This TCR came from a woman aged 55-69 years in good health. The chain carries TRBV15 and TRBJ1-2; 7 positions agree with TRBD1. The CDR3 sequence is CATSKLAGGGYTF. The DNA of the CDR3 is TGTGCCACCAGCAAGTTGGCAGGGGGGGGCTACACCTTC.